Shown below are 25 T cell receptor beta chains from a single sample sequenced in a study of blood T cells in healthy people across ages. Next came a second PCR, run for about 6 to 12 cycles, which used a sample-barcoded 5' primer along with a J-beta primer mix. TCRdb independently ran MiXCR on the 5' RACE reads; one entry per CDR3 protein. The sample has about 680,000 distinct CDR3 sequences, around 49% seen once. The sample was blood. The receptors stem from an older woman in good health.

This clonotype has more than one count but fewer than ten. The chain combines TRBV7-9 with TRBJ2-7, with D possibly TRBD1 on 7 matching bases. Germline V gives CDR1 SEHNR, CDR2 FQNEAQ (reference sequence). The CDR3 is 16 residues long. V dropped 5 bases and J dropped 5 bases, with 22 bases sitting between them. The CDR3, as DNA: TGTGCCAGCAGCCTACAGAGGGCCAGGGGGAGGCACGAGCAGTACTTC. Protein sequence: CASSLQRARGRHEQYF.

This clonotype showed up just a few times. This CDR3 is CASSIDSSYEQYF. The CDR3 nucleotides read TGTGCCAGCAGTATCGACAGCTCCTACGAGCAGTACTTC. J is TRBJ2-7 and V is TRBV6-2 or TRBV6-3, with a possible D match to TRBD1 (5 bases). CDR1 MNHEY and CDR2 SVGEGT come from the germline V gene. The length of the CDR3 is 13 residues. V was pared by 5 bases and J by 0 bases, with 8 bases between.

The chain carries TRBV6-2 or TRBV6-3 and TRBJ2-4; no definite D call. Germline V gives CDR1 MNHEY, CDR2 SVGEGT. V was cut by 7 bases and J by 13 bases, with 14 bases left in between. The CDR3 is made up of 11 amino acids. CDR3: CASTQEGVQYF. DNA of the CDR3: TGTGCCAGCACGCAGGAAGGAGTCCAGTACTTC.

V is TRBV2 and J is TRBJ2-5; possibly TRBD1 for D (6 bases). TRBJ2-7 matches the DNA end more closely, so the J call is doubtful. Germline V CDR1 and CDR2: SNHLY, FYNNEI. The CDR3 is 15 amino acids. The CDR3 is CASSEWGRGSYEQYF. DNA of the CDR3: TGTGCCAGCAGTGAATGGGGCAGGGGTTCCTACGAGCAGTACTTC.

V is TRBV4-2 and J is TRBJ1-4; D not resolved. The germline gives CDR1 LGHNA, CDR2 YNFKEQ. The V end was cut by 1 base, the J end by 8 bases, with 14 bases between. This CDR3 is built from 15 residues. The CDR3 DNA is TGTGCCAGCAGCCAAGGAAGCCTTGGTTGGGAAAAACTGTTTTTT. Protein product: CASSQGSLGWEKLFF.

CDR3 sequence reads: CASSYSRGSYEQYF. In DNA form, the CDR3 reads TGTGCCAGCAGTTACTCGAGGGGGTCCTACGAGCAGTACTTC. The chain couples TRBV6-2 or TRBV6-3 to TRBJ2-7; D may be TRBD1 (6 bases). CDR3 length: 14 amino acids. The V gene lost 0 bases and the J gene lost 1 base, with 7 bases spanning the gap. The germline V gene encodes CDR1 MNHEY and CDR2 SVGEGT.

Written as DNA, the CDR3 is TGTGCCAGCAGCTCAGGGGTCATGAACACTGAAGCTTTCTTT. Its translation is CASSSGVMNTEAFF. The rearrangement uses TRBV28 and TRBJ1-1, with a weak D call TRBD1 (6 bases). The CDR3 runs 14 residues. CDR1 and CDR2 (germline): MDHEN, SYDVKM. With 6 bases removed from V and 0 bases from J, the gap between germline ends came to 11 bases.

J is TRBJ2-3 and V is TRBV20-1; D is perhaps TRBD1 (5 bases). The germline gives CDR1 DFQATT, CDR2 SNEGSKA (reference sequence). The V end lost 4 bases, the J end lost 5 bases, and 7 bases lay between the germline ends. The CDR3 contains 11 residues. The CDR3 reads CSANQGDTQYF. The CDR3 coding sequence is TGCAGTGCTAATCAGGGAGATACGCAGTATTTT.

The V and J genes are TRBV6-5 and TRBJ1-2; D unclear. This CDR3 region has 14 residues. Germline lookup yields CDR1 MNHEY and CDR2 SVGAGI. V was trimmed by 0 bases and J by 4 bases, leaving 9 bases between them. The CDR3 protein is CASSYSSLFYGYTF. DNA for the CDR3: TGTGCCAGCAGTTACTCTTCGTTATTCTATGGCTACACCTTC.

This clonotype was counted a few times. The CDR3 spells CASSLAGGRADTQYF. The CDR3 DNA is TGCGCCAGCAGCTTGGCAGGGGGTAGAGCAGATACGCAGTATTTT. The chain links TRBV5-1 to TRBJ2-3, with 7 bases fitting TRBD1. J gave up 4 bases and V 0 bases, and 5 bases lay outside the gene matches. This CDR3 comprises 15 residues. The germline gives CDR1 SGHRS, CDR2 YFSETQ.

This clonotype turned up a few times. CDR3 sequence reads: CSAPGPGQGFGEQFF. The CDR3 coding sequence is TGCAGTGCCCCCGGACCGGGACAGGGTTTTGGTGAGCAGTTCTTC. The genes are TRBV20-1 and TRBJ2-1; 9 nucleotides match TRBD1. Germline V lookup: CDR1 DFQATT, CDR2 SNEGSKA (reference sequence). This CDR3 is built from 15 residues. Trimming at V came to 6 bases and at J to 9 bases, leaving 15 bases not matched to a gene.

The V and J genes are TRBV6-2 or TRBV6-3 and TRBJ1-2; TRBD1 is a possible D gene (6 bases). The CDR3 extends over 13 amino acids. The ends were cut back, 7 bases at V and 4 bases at J, with 13 bases in the middle. CDR1 is MNHEY and CDR2 is SVGEGT in the germline V gene. The chain's CDR3 is CASNKQGLYGYTF. In nucleotides, the CDR3 is TGTGCCAGCAACAAACAGGGACTCTATGGCTACACCTTC.

This chain uses TRBV20-1 with TRBJ2-7; D not resolved. The CDR3 length is 14 residues. Germline V gene lookup returns CDR1 DFQATT and CDR2 SNEGSKA (reference sequence). V was pared by 0 bases and J by 0 bases, with 9 bases between. CDR3 protein: CSARDSTVSYEQYF. Written as DNA, the CDR3 is TGCAGTGCTAGAGATAGCACAGTCTCCTACGAGCAGTACTTC.

The V gene is TRBV6-2 or TRBV6-3, the J gene TRBJ2-3; D unresolved. The germline gives CDR1 MNHEY, CDR2 SVGEGT. This CDR3 is 12 amino acids long. V was pared by 0 bases and J by 9 bases, with 7 bases between. As DNA, the CDR3 is TGTGCCAGCAGTTACTCGCATCTAACGCAGTATTTT. Translated, it gives CASSYSHLTQYF.

The chain employs TRBV20-1 and TRBJ1-1; 8 bases agree with TRBD1. This CDR3 region has 14 residues. Per germline, CDR1 DFQATT and CDR2 SNEGSKA (reference sequence). The J segment lost 1 base and the V segment lost 5 bases, leaving 6 bases of the junction unmatched. CDR3 in DNA: TGCAGTGCTGTCCGGGACAGGAGGAACACTGAAGCTTTCTTT. Its translation is CSAVRDRRNTEAFF.

This chain connects TRBV25-1 to TRBJ2-7; D might be TRBD2 (6 bases). This CDR3 comprises 12 residues. The germline gives CDR1 MGHDK, CDR2 SYGVNS. Between the trimmed V and J ends, which lost 2 bases and 12 bases, there was a span of 14 bases. The CDR3 bases are TGTGCCAGCAGTGAAGGGTGGGGGGTGCGGTACTTC. Encoded protein: CASSEGWGVRYF.

This chain uses TRBV5-1 with TRBJ2-5, with D possibly matching TRBD2 (5 bases). The DNA end lines up better with TRBJ2-7; the J call may be wrong. This CDR3 is built from 14 residues. Germline V CDR1 and CDR2: SGHRS, YFSETQ. CDR3 bases: TGCGCCAGCAGCTTGCGGGATGCTGGTGGCGAGCAGTACTTC. This translates into CASSLRDAGGEQYF.

V usage is TRBV18 and J usage is TRBJ1-2; a weak D match, TRBD1 (6 bases). The CDR3 covers 16 residues. V lost 6 bases, J lost 6 bases, and 23 bases lay in between. Germline V gives CDR1 KGHSH, CDR2 LQKENI. The CDR3 bases are TGTGCCAGCTCCCCCAGGGAACGGGGGGGCGAGGATGGCTACACCTTC. Translated, it gives CASSPRERGGEDGYTF.

The gene calls are TRBV6-6 and TRBJ2-2, with no clear D. The CDR3 consists of 12 residues. Germline V CDR1 and CDR2: MNHNY, SVGAGI (reference sequence). Deletions cut 5 bases from V and 7 bases from J, with 8 bases between. The CDR3 DNA reads as TGTGCCAGCAGTATTGGGAACGGGGAGCTGTTTTTT. Its protein is CASSIGNGELFF.

The chain uses TRBV13 and TRBJ1-3; D might be TRBD1 (5 bases). This CDR3 has 15 residues. Trimming left V 4 bases short and J 7 bases short, with 17 bases between. CDR1 and CDR2 (germline): PRHDT, FYEKMQ (reference sequence). The CDR3 loop is CASSSLRDVSNTIYF. The CDR3 region has the DNA TGTGCCAGCAGCTCGTTAAGGGACGTTAGTAACACCATATATTTT.

There are a few counts of this clonotype. This sequence joins TRBV20-1 and TRBJ2-1; 12 nucleotides line up with TRBD2. Per germline, CDR1 DFQATT and CDR2 SNEGSKA (reference sequence). The CDR3 extends over 14 amino acids. The trim removed 6 bases at V and 9 bases at J, leaving 9 bases unmatched. The CDR3 sequence is CSARLAGGPGEQFF. In DNA, the CDR3 is TGCAGTGCCCGGCTAGCGGGAGGGCCGGGTGAGCAGTTCTTC.

V is TRBV7-3 and J is TRBJ2-6; no reliable D call. CDR3 length: 17 amino acids. Germline values: CDR1 SGHTA, CDR2 FQGTGA. The V gene lost 5 bases and the J gene lost 0 bases, with 14 bases spanning the gap. CDR3 in DNA: TGTGCCAGCAGCCCACAGACATACTCCTCTGGGGCCAACGTCCTGACTTTC. Translation: CASSPQTYSSGANVLTF.

V usage is TRBV20-1 and J usage is TRBJ1-4; 7 nucleotides match TRBD1. With 5 bases clipped from V and 7 bases from J, the junction kept 10 bases outside the gene matches. Germline CDR1 reads DFQATT; CDR2 reads SNEGSKA (reference sequence). The CDR3 extends over 14 amino acids. CDR3 bases: TGCAGTGCTCCCCGACAGGGAATACTTGAAAAACTGTTTTTT. This translates into CSAPRQGILEKLFF.

Regarding this clonotype: This clone may be a read error of a much larger clone one base away. This chain connects TRBV29-1 to TRBJ2-1; 11 bases are a match to TRBD1. Germline V lookup: CDR1 SQVTM, CDR2 ANQGSEA. The CDR3 loop spans 13 amino acids. The DNA of the CDR3 is TGCAGCGTGGAAAGGGACAGGGGGAATGGGCAGTTCTTC. Its translation: CSVERDRGNGQFF.

The chain links TRBV5-1 to TRBJ2-4, with D possibly TRBD1 on 5 matching bases. V lost 0 bases and J lost 6, with 7 bases in between. The V gene's germline CDR1 is SGHRS and CDR2 YFSETQ. The length of the CDR3 is 13 residues. The CDR3 DNA reads as TGCGCCAGCAGCTTGGAGCAGGGAAACATTCAGTACTTC. It yields the protein CASSLEQGNIQYF.